This T cell receptor (beta chain) derives from a study of blood T cells in healthy people across ages (dated by TCRdb to the mid-2010s). Background for the entire study: In model experiments, template switching captured roughly one uniquely barcoded TCR beta cDNA molecule for every two T cells. Using the same blood draw, the study looked at two additional independent replicas of 1 million unique cDNA reads for two donors, one aged 18 to 30 and the other aged 80 or older. The donors were divided into four age groups: young (average roughly 15 years), middle-aged (around 37), aged (around 59) and long-lived (about 84). To track age-related changes in TCR beta repertoire diversity, the study relied on deep sequencing normalized with unique cDNA molecular identifiers.

As encoded in the germline V gene, CDR1 is MGHRA while CDR2 is YSYEKL. The cysteine opens and the phenylalanine closes a CDR3 of 13 amino acids. Only the CDR3 DNA stays, 39 bases, in frame from base 1. On this clonotype: No cognate antigen has been identified for it. No quality values exist for individual bases; no much larger clone is one base distant.

General study outcomes and caveats: Estimates of total diversity from one million sequenced T cells were regarded as lower bounds and underestimates. Because donor CMV infection status was unknown, age-related changes in expanded clonotypes were potentially confounded. The percentage of naive T cells measured by flow cytometry correlated strongly with observed TCR beta diversity. Observed TCR beta diversity per million T cells fell roughly linearly with age, and a significant reduction was already apparent by age about 38. Because profiling used bulk unsorted PBMCs, naive and antigen-experienced compartments could not be compared conclusively. Compared with the aged group, the long-lived group had more naive CD4+ T cells, fewer expanded clones and increased TCR diversity, suggesting age selection.

The library was prepared using 5' RACE. Sequencing used an Illumina HiSeq 2500. A second PCR of roughly 7 to 12 cycles was run with a J-beta primer mix and a sample-barcoded 5' primer. Each TCR beta cDNA molecule received a unique molecular identifier from a template-switch 5' adaptor carrying 12 random nucleotides. At least 2.5 million CDR3-containing paired-end reads were obtained from each sample. First-strand cDNA was synthesized from all RNA with the Mint cDNA synthesis kit, primed by a TRBC-specific oligonucleotide. Following uracil-DNA glycosylase treatment, all cDNA underwent a first 18-cycle PCR with the universal primers M1SS and BC2_uni_R. As for how the authors treated the data: Normalization of each sample was performed by random selection of 1 million high-quality reads, each carrying a distinct molecular identifier. Instead of being binned into consensus sequences, reads with shared molecular identifiers were discarded. MiTCR, set to a Q25 quality threshold and the strictest error-elimination algorithm, was used for CDR3 identification, clonotype clustering and error correction. A nonparametric unseen species model using Euler transformation provided a lower-bound estimate of total TCR beta diversity. TCRdb passed the public sequencing reads through fastp at Q25 and MiXCR, retaining productive beta sequences. All rows with the same CDR3 protein become a single entry with the most common DNA and genes. These V and J calls rely on TCRdb rather than the paper's analysis. This sample gives approximately 580,000 distinct CDR3 sequences in total; around 24% of them show up just once. Together, the top ten hold roughly 9.4% of the sample.

Systemically healthy Caucasian individuals from Russia, roughly 40 in total and aged about 6 to 90 years, were included as donors. Roughly 9 milliliters of peripheral blood were drawn from each donor into EDTA-treated Vacutainer tubes. Ficoll-Paque density-gradient centrifugation was used to isolate PBMCs, with at least 7 million per sample. Total RNA, at least 5 micrograms per sample, was extracted from PBMCs with Trizol reagent. For every donor, flow cytometry on a PBMC aliquot measured the percentage of naive CD45RAhigh/CD27high T cells. The same sample was also used in a study of T cells of mothers and their children. That second report states: Donors were nine systemically healthy Caucasian individuals: three mothers and their six children. cDNA synthesis consumed the entire amount of extracted RNA, loaded at 1.5 ug RNA in each 15 ul reaction. Sample barcodes and 2-4 random nucleotides were added via the M1S primer in the second PCR. Over 8.5 million TCR beta CDR3 reads were obtained for each mother, and about 3 million reads were obtained for each child. In both related and unrelated pairs, thymic selection shapes the output of TCR recombination in a similar way, with inherited differences having only a minor effect. Normalized repertoire overlap in related mother-child pairs was always slightly higher than in unrelated mother-child pairs, but the difference was never significant. No persistent microchimeric T cell clones were detected, at a sensitivity of approximately 100 clones per million clonotypes. In the study, deep NGS was used to compare the TCR beta repertoires of mothers and children, and features distinguishing related mother-child pairs from unrelated individuals were sought. Mothers averaged 40 +/- 4 years of age and children averaged around 10 +/- 4 years. After adapter ligation with NEBNext reagents, the libraries were sequenced on Illumina HiSeq 2000 with 100+100 nt paired-end reads. To prevent cross-contamination, the mother and child libraries were prepared a month apart and were sequenced in separate runs. Between roughly 500,000 and 2,100,000 distinct TCR beta clonotypes were identified per donor. Naive TCR beta clonotypes were estimated from low-frequency clonotypes matched to each donor's FACS-determined naive share, without sorting.

The sequence came from a boy aged 5-17 years in good health. The rearrangement joined TRBV4-1 to TRBJ2-5, and TRBD1 aligns with 7 junction nucleotides. The J call may be in error: the DNA end matches TRBJ2-1 better. Sequences were obtained from blood. In nucleotide form, the sequence is TGCGCCAGCAGCCAATCGACAGGGAATGAGCAGTTCTTC. Protein translation: CASSQSTGNEQFF.